The 15 T cell receptor beta chains below all came from one sample that was sequenced in a study of control samples from healthy donors and cancer patients. Sequenced by immunoSEQ multiplex PCR; TCRdb stores in-frame clones only, minus some. The table has more than 140,000 clones, 85% to 95% seen once. Sequenced input: blood. The source is a middle-aged man in good health.

The V gene is TRBV5-6, the J gene TRBJ2-7; TRBD1 is a possible D gene (6 bases). The ends were cut back, 3 bases at V and 0 bases at J, with 16 bases in the middle. CDR1 and CDR2 from the germline V gene are SGHDT and YYEEEE. The CDR3 has 16 amino acids. CDR3 protein: CASSSLVPDSSYEQYF. For the CDR3, the DNA is TGTGCCAGCAGCTCCCTTGTACCGGACAGCTCCTACGAGCAGTACTTC.

V is TRBV5-1 and J is TRBJ2-2; D remains unclear. CDR1 is SGHRS and CDR2 is YFSETQ in the germline V gene. Trimming removed 0 bases from V and 3 bases from J, with 9 bases in between. The CDR3 extends over 15 amino acids. CDR3 protein: CASSLVQEHTGELFF. DNA for the CDR3: TGCGCCAGCAGCTTGGTCCAGGAGCACACCGGGGAGCTGTTTTTT. Together with reference TRBV5-1 and TRBJ2-2, the CDR3 gives the full variable domain: KAGVTQTPRYLIKTRGQQVTLSCSPISGHRSVSWYQQTPGQGLQFLFEYFSETQRNKGNFPGRFSGRQFSNSRSEMNVSTLELGDSALYLCASSLVQEHTGELFFGEGSRLTVL.

This chain connects TRBV10-3 to TRBJ1-1; weak D call: TRBD1 (6 bases). This CDR3 region has 14 residues. Trimming removed 4 bases from V and 0 bases from J, with 9 bases in between. CDR1 and CDR2 (germline): ENHRY, SYGVKD. CDR3: CAISGTALNTEAFF. CDR3 DNA: TGTGCCATCAGTGGGACAGCCTTGAACACTGAAGCTTTCTTT.

The CDR3 region has the DNA TGTGCCAGCAGTGAAAATGCGGGGATCCAAGAGACCCAGTACTTC. Protein product: CASSENAGIQETQYF. The V call is TRBV2, the J call TRBJ2-5; D perhaps matches TRBD2 (6 bases). The CDR3 extends over 15 amino acids. V was cut by 2 bases and J by 1 base, with 11 bases left in between. Germline CDR1 reads SNHLY; CDR2 reads FYNNEI.

The gene calls are TRBV2 and TRBJ2-2, with 7 bases identical to TRBD1. Trimming removed 6 bases from V and 0 bases from J; junction bases left unmatched: 1. CDR1 SNHLY and CDR2 FYNNEI come from the germline V gene. The CDR3 has 14 amino acids. CDR3: CASRGTANTGELFF. The CDR3 DNA reads as TGTGCCAGCAGGGGGACAGCGAACACCGGGGAGCTGTTTTTT.

This sequence joins TRBV6-6 and TRBJ1-5, with a weak D call TRBD1 (5 bases). The CDR3 contains 13 residues. Germline V gene data show CDR1 as MNHNY and CDR2 as SVGAGI (reference sequence). V was pared by 5 bases and J by 6 bases, with 11 bases between. CDR3 sequence: CASSPGFAQPQHF. CDR3 bases: TGTGCCAGCAGTCCAGGGTTTGCTCAGCCCCAGCATTTT.

The chain carries TRBV5-1 and TRBJ2-1; 11 bases agree with TRBD2. Germline CDR1 and CDR2: SGHRS and YFSETQ. The J segment lost 9 bases and the V segment lost 1 base, leaving 27 bases of the junction unmatched. This CDR3 contains 22 residues. The CDR3 DNA sequence: TGCGCCAGCAGCTTGACCTTACCCCTCGGGACTAGCGGTTTTATCGCTACGGGTGAGCAGTTCTTC. This sequence encodes CASSLTLPLGTSGFIATGEQFF.

The V gene is TRBV7-3, the J gene TRBJ2-1, with 10 nucleotides matching TRBD1. Germline CDR1 and CDR2: SGHTA and FQGTGA. Unmatched junction bases numbered 3, after V lost 2 bases and J lost 2 bases. The CDR3 is 16 residues long. In DNA, the CDR3 is TGTGCCAGCAGCTTAGGGGGACAGGGGCCCTACAATGAGCAGTTCTTC. It translates to CASSLGGQGPYNEQFF.

This clone has a handful of counts. The rearrangement links TRBV4-1 to TRBJ1-5; a possible D gene is TRBD1 (5 bases). This CDR3 comprises 15 residues. V lost 0 bases, J lost 5 bases, and 11 bases lay in between. Germline lookup yields CDR1 MGHRA and CDR2 YSYEKL. CDR3 region: CASSQEGTGYQPQHF. The CDR3 DNA is TGCGCCAGCAGCCAAGAGGGCACAGGATATCAGCCCCAGCATTTT.

The V gene is TRBV5-1, the J gene TRBJ1-5; unclear D gene. This CDR3 comprises 13 residues. The germline CDR1 and CDR2 sequences are SGHRS and YFSETQ. Trimming took off 4 bases at V and 9 bases at J, with 14 bases between the two ends. This CDR3 is CASSVEVGRPQHF. As DNA, the CDR3 is TGCGCCAGCAGCGTCGAGGTCGGCCGGCCCCAGCATTTT.

This clone has more than one count but fewer than ten. The chain combines TRBV6-5 with TRBJ1-2; maybe TRBD1 (6 bases). CDR3 size: 12 residues. Germline loops: CDR1 MNHEY, CDR2 SVGAGI. V lost 4 bases and J 10 bases, leaving 13 bases between the germline ends. The CDR3 protein is CASSLNRDAYTF. As DNA, the CDR3 is TGTGCCAGCAGTTTGAACAGGGATGCCTACACCTTC.

V usage is TRBV27 and J usage is TRBJ1-1; a possible D gene is TRBD1 (6 bases). Trimming shortened V by 8 bases and J by 6 bases, and 13 bases separated the two germline ends. This CDR3 comprises 12 residues. Looked up from germline, CDR1 is MNHEY and CDR2 is SMNVEV (reference sequence). CDR3 protein: CASGRDIAEAFF. The CDR3 coding sequence is TGTGCCAGCGGGAGGGACATAGCTGAAGCTTTCTTT.

The J gene is TRBJ2-7, the V gene TRBV21-1; TRBD1, the table's D call, was not compared with the DNA. TRBV21-1 is an annotated pseudogene. The CDR3 runs to 14 residues. The CDR3 sequence: CASSARDSSYEQYF. In DNA, the CDR3 is TGTGCCAGCAGCGCTCGGGACAGTTCCTACGAGCAGTACTTC.

The chain joins TRBV18 to TRBJ2-5; no clear D gene. This CDR3 comprises 14 residues. V was pared by 0 bases and J by 5 bases, with 10 bases between. Germline assignment: CDR1 KGHSH and CDR2 LQKENI. The CDR3 protein is CASSPPPVGETQYF. CDR3 bases: TGTGCCAGCTCACCACCTCCAGTCGGTGAGACCCAGTACTTC.

This sequence joins TRBV2 and TRBJ2-7; TRBD2 aligns across 12 bases. Germline lookup yields CDR1 SNHLY and CDR2 FYNNEI. The trim removed 5 bases at V and 4 bases at J, leaving 9 bases unmatched. This CDR3 region has 16 residues. The CDR3 DNA follows: TGTGCCAGCAGTTCCCTTAGGACTAGCGGGGAGTACGAGCAGTACTTC. Protein sequence: CASSSLRTSGEYEQYF. The full variable domain, its missing parts supplied by reference TRBV2 and TRBJ2-7, is EPEVTQTPSHQVTQMGQEVILRCVPISNHLYFYWYRQILGQKVEFLVSFYNNEISEKSEIFDDQFSVERPDGSNFTLKIRSTKLEDSAMYFCASSSLRTSGEYEQYFGPGTRLTVT.